These 28 T cell receptor beta chains share one sample of origin, sequenced in a study of CD8 T cells in ankylosing spondylitis. TCRdb fed the 5' RACE reads into MiXCR, producing one record per CDR3 protein. The table shows approximately 140,000 distinct CDR3 sequences, with approximately 9.7% occurring only once. The sample taken for sequencing was blood, either unsorted or a sorted T cell fraction (not recorded which). The receptors were gathered from a male donor with ankylosing spondylitis or in good health (not recorded which).

This clonotype was seen only a few times. V gene TRBV12-3 or TRBV12-4 combines with J gene TRBJ1-6, with 8 bases that match TRBD1. The CDR3 sequence is 17 residues long. The junction had 9 bases not matched to a gene; V was cut back by 6 bases and J by 2 bases. CDR3 residues: CASSHGQGGPYNSPLHF. The CDR3 DNA follows: TGTGCCAGCAGCCATGGACAGGGAGGGCCCTATAATTCACCCCTCCACTTT.

This clonotype was observed at least ten times. The chain combines TRBV12-3 or TRBV12-4 with TRBJ2-1; 9 nucleotides align to TRBD2. The CDR3 is 15 amino acids. After removal of 6 bases from V and 6 bases from J, the junction contained 9 bases not matched to a gene. CDR3 sequence: CASRPPGLAVNEQFF. CDR3 DNA sequence: TGTGCCAGCAGACCTCCGGGACTAGCCGTCAATGAGCAGTTCTTC.

This clonotype was found a few times. This chain uses TRBV14 with TRBJ2-1; a weak D match, TRBD1 (6 bases). The CDR3 is made up of 16 amino acids. Germline CDR1 is SGHDN and CDR2 is FVKESK. V was clipped by 5 bases and J by 4 bases, with 18 bases between them. CDR3 nucleotide sequence: TGTGCCAGCAGCGAACTGGGCAGGGGTGTGTACAATGAGCAGTTCTTC. Translation: CASSELGRGVYNEQFF.

V gene TRBV28 combines with J gene TRBJ2-2, with TRBD1 identical over 8 bases. J was trimmed by 4 bases and V by 1 base; bases with no gene match: 5. Germline-derived CDR1 and CDR2 are MDHEN and SYDVKM. The CDR3 has 16 residues. The CDR3 sequence is CASSLFQGARTGELFF. The DNA of the CDR3 is TGTGCCAGCAGTTTATTTCAGGGGGCGCGCACCGGGGAGCTGTTTTTT.

This clonotype was seen repeatedly, ten times or more. This chain uses TRBV12-3 or TRBV12-4 with TRBJ2-1; TRBD2 might be the D (5 bases). CDR3 length: 14 amino acids. The V gene lost 8 bases and the J gene lost 4 bases, with 15 bases spanning the gap. The CDR3 spells CASGSGVYYNEQFF. The CDR3 nucleotides read TGTGCCAGCGGGAGTGGAGTCTATTACAATGAGCAGTTCTTC.

V is TRBV5-1 and J is TRBJ2-3, with 11 bases aligning to TRBD2. The V gene end was trimmed by 4 bases and the J gene end by 4 bases; junction bases not matched to a gene: 8. The CDR3 runs 16 residues. The germline gives CDR1 SGHRS, CDR2 YFSETQ. The CDR3 is CASSLEVAGGPDTQYF. As DNA, the CDR3 is TGCGCCAGCAGCCTGGAGGTAGCGGGAGGGCCAGATACGCAGTATTTT.

This clonotype was observed at least ten times. This rearrangement joins TRBV20-1 to TRBJ2-7; perhaps TRBD1 as D (5 bases). CDR3 length equals 14 residues. CDR1 and CDR2 (germline): DFQATT, SNEGSKA (reference sequence). Trimming removed 0 bases from V and 4 bases from J, with 13 bases in between. CDR3 loop: CSARDRGQLYEQYF. DNA of the CDR3: TGCAGTGCTAGAGATAGAGGACAACTTTACGAGCAGTACTTC.

This clonotype was observed at least ten times. The CDR3 sequence: CASSLEGQGFYEQYF. The DNA for the CDR3 is TGCGCCAGCAGCTTGGAGGGACAGGGGTTCTACGAGCAGTACTTC. This chain links TRBV5-1 with TRBJ2-7, with 10 bases identical to TRBD1. Germline V gene data show CDR1 as SGHRS and CDR2 as YFSETQ. Losses at the gene ends were 0 bases for V and 3 bases for J; bases not matched to a gene: 3. CDR3 length: 15 residues.

This clonotype was seen repeatedly, ten times or more. The chain employs TRBV5-1 and TRBJ2-7, with no clear D. CDR1 SGHRS and CDR2 YFSETQ come from the germline V gene. V lost 0 bases and J lost 6, with 16 bases in between. This CDR3 spans 15 amino acids. The DNA for the CDR3 is TGCGCCAGCAGCTTGGGGAGAGTCTACATCTCCGAGCAGTACTTC. Amino acid sequence: CASSLGRVYISEQYF.

This clonotype was picked up many times. The J gene is TRBJ2-7, the V gene TRBV20-1, with 7 bases identical to TRBD1. The CDR3 extends over 16 amino acids. The junction had 15 bases not matched to a gene; V was cut back by 3 bases and J by 4 bases. Germline CDR1 DFQATT, CDR2 SNEGSKA (reference sequence). CDR3 region: CSASDRDAQNRYEQYF. CDR3 coding DNA: TGCAGTGCTAGCGACAGGGACGCTCAAAACCGATACGAGCAGTACTTC.

This chain links TRBV18 with TRBJ2-5; D call uncertain. The V gene lost 4 bases and the J gene lost 2 bases, with 11 bases spanning the gap. Germline lookup yields CDR1 KGHSH and CDR2 LQKENI. The CDR3 is 14 amino acids. CDR3 sequence reads: CASSLLDEQETQYF. In DNA, the CDR3 is TGTGCCAGCTCACTCCTGGACGAACAAGAGACCCAGTACTTC.

The CDR3 spells CASRKYRAGRAVGTSEQFF. CDR3 sequence (DNA): TGTGCCAGCAGAAAATACAGGGCTGGGAGGGCAGTGGGTACCAGTGAGCAGTTCTTC. This sequence joins TRBV11-1 and TRBJ2-1, with TRBD2 as a possible D gene (7 bases). Germline-derived CDR1 and CDR2 are SGHAT and FQDESV (reference sequence). Trimming left V 6 bases short and J 9 bases short, with 33 bases between. The CDR3 contains 19 residues.

The J gene is TRBJ2-1, the V gene TRBV5-6; D possibly matches TRBD1 or TRBD2 (5 bases each). The V end lost 4 bases, the J end lost 3 bases, and 14 bases lay between the germline ends. CDR3 length: 15 residues. Germline values: CDR1 SGHDT, CDR2 YYEEEE. This chain's CDR3 is CASSGGAELYNEQFF. The DNA of the CDR3 is TGTGCCAGCAGCGGGGGAGCGGAGCTCTACAATGAGCAGTTCTTC. Together with reference TRBV5-6 and TRBJ2-1, the CDR3 gives the full variable domain: DAGVTQSPTHLIKTRGQQVTLRCSPKSGHDTVSWYQQALGQGPQFIFQYYEEEERQRGNFPDRFSGHQFPNYSSELNVNALLLGDSALYLCASSGGAELYNEQFFGPGTRLTVL.

This clonotype has at least ten counts. The CDR3 sequence: CSARESGGGYNEQFF. CDR3 nucleotides: TGCAGTGCTAGAGAGTCGGGGGGCGGCTACAATGAGCAGTTCTTC. This sequence joins TRBV20-1 and TRBJ2-1; possibly TRBD2 for D (7 bases). Between the trimmed V and J ends, which lost 0 bases and 3 bases, there was a span of 12 bases. The CDR3 runs to 15 residues. The V gene's germline CDR1 is DFQATT and CDR2 SNEGSKA (reference sequence).

This clonotype was observed a few times. The CDR3 region is CASSLGGTNQPQHF. CDR3 sequence (DNA): TGTGCCAGCAGCTTAGGAGGGACCAATCAGCCCCAGCATTTT. The chain employs TRBV7-2 and TRBJ1-5; perhaps TRBD1 as D (5 bases). Germline assignment: CDR1 SGHTA and CDR2 FQGNSA. The CDR3 is 14 residues long. V dropped 1 base and J dropped 3 bases, with 7 bases sitting between them.

In its sample, this clonotype was seen many times. The chain links TRBV20-1 to TRBJ2-1; D tentatively fits TRBD1 or TRBD2 (6 bases each). Trimming removed 5 bases from V and 8 bases from J, with 25 bases in between. From germline, CDR1 is DFQATT and CDR2 SNEGSKA (reference sequence). The length of the CDR3 is 16 residues. The CDR3: CSAREWRGAFFYEQFF. The CDR3 DNA follows: TGCAGTGCTCGGGAATGGAGGGGGGCTTTCTTCTATGAGCAGTTCTTC.

This clonotype was picked up many times. The gene calls are TRBV7-2 and TRBJ2-3; D perhaps matches TRBD1 (6 bases). This CDR3 is built from 14 residues. Trimming shortened V by 4 bases and J by 5 bases, and 13 bases separated the two germline ends. Germline CDR1 reads SGHTA; CDR2 reads FQGNSA. The CDR3 DNA is TGTGCCAGCAGCTCACAGGGTTTTGTAGATACGCAGTATTTT. Its translation: CASSSQGFVDTQYF.

About this clonotype itself: The CDR3 carries no conserved terminal phenylalanine or tryptophan, so it likely arises from a read error. This chain uses TRBV20-1 with TRBJ2-7; 8 bases fit TRBD2. In germline, CDR1 is DFQATT, CDR2 SNEGSKA (reference sequence). With 6 bases clipped from V and 2 bases from J, the junction kept 6 bases outside the gene matches. CDR3 length equals 13 residues. CDR3 coding DNA: TGCAGTGCCAGACTAGCGCTGACCTACGAGCAGTACTTG. Translation: CSARLALTYEQYL.

V is TRBV4-2 and J is TRBJ1-1; TRBD1 aligns across 7 bases. Per the germline V gene, CDR1 is LGHNA and CDR2 is YNFKEQ. V was pared by 4 bases and J by 8 bases, with 7 bases of the junction left unmatched. CDR3 length: 13 amino acids. In DNA, the CDR3 is TGTGCCAGCAGCCTAACAGGGGCAAACGAAGCTTTCTTT. It yields the protein CASSLTGANEAFF.

The chain joins TRBV6-1 to TRBJ1-3; 8 bases match TRBD1. J gave up 5 bases and V 6 bases, and 9 bases lay outside the gene matches. The CDR3 totals 15 residues. Germline CDR1 is MNHNS and CDR2 is SASEGT. The CDR3 loop reads CASRSSQGARNTIYF. The CDR3 coding sequence is TGTGCCAGCAGGTCGTCCCAGGGGGCTCGAAACACCATATATTTT.

CDR3 in amino acids: CASSSPGGNTEAFF. CDR3 in DNA: TGCGCCAGCAGCTCCCCTGGGGGGAACACTGAAGCTTTCTTT. The rearrangement links TRBV5-1 to TRBJ1-1, with TRBD1 as a possible D gene (5 bases). Per the germline V gene, CDR1 is SGHRS and CDR2 is YFSETQ. Trimming took off 3 bases at V and 1 base at J, with 10 bases between the two ends. This CDR3 spans 14 amino acids.

This clonotype was seen repeatedly, ten times or more. The chain carries TRBV28 and TRBJ2-7, with TRBD1 matching 7 bases. The CDR3 has 12 residues. In germline, CDR1 is MDHEN, CDR2 SYDVKM. The J segment lost 10 bases and the V segment lost 3 bases, leaving 6 bases of the junction unmatched. CDR3 nucleotides: TGTGCCAGCAGTTTTCCGGACAGGTTACAGTACTTC. Encoded protein: CASSFPDRLQYF.

This clonotype was counted many times. This sequence joins TRBV29-1 and TRBJ2-3, with D perhaps TRBD1 (5 bases). CDR3 size: 16 residues. V was pared by 0 bases and J by 4 bases, with 17 bases between. Germline V gene lookup returns CDR1 SQVTM and CDR2 ANQGSEA. The CDR3 protein is CSVEDPGVRVPDTQYF. The CDR3 DNA follows: TGCAGCGTTGAAGATCCTGGAGTCAGGGTCCCAGATACGCAGTATTTT.

The table lists this clonotype with many counts. The chain recombines TRBV29-1 with TRBJ2-5, with D possibly being TRBD2 (5 bases). Trimming removed 6 bases at V and 6 bases at J, with 14 bases between. The V gene's germline CDR1 is SQVTM and CDR2 ANQGSEA. The CDR3 sequence is 12 residues long. The CDR3 spells CSVYGEIQTQYF. CDR3 nucleotides: TGCAGCGTATACGGGGAGATACAGACCCAGTACTTC.

This clonotype has a handful of counts. In nucleotides, the CDR3 is TGTGCCAGCAGCCAAGAGACTCTTCCGGGCTTGCGTGGAAACACCATATATTTT. It translates to CASSQETLPGLRGNTIYF. The chain employs TRBV14 and TRBJ1-3; D ambiguous. This CDR3 is built from 18 residues. Germline values: CDR1 SGHDN, CDR2 FVKESK. V dropped 0 bases and J dropped 3 bases, with 18 bases sitting between them.

This clonotype came up a few times. The genes are TRBV12-3 or TRBV12-4 and TRBJ2-1, with TRBD2 matching over 10 bases. The CDR3 consists of 15 residues. The junction had 12 bases not matched to a gene; V was cut back by 6 bases and J by 10 bases. CDR3 sequence: CASSFSGRPGNEQFF. DNA of the CDR3: TGTGCCAGCAGCTTTAGCGGGAGGCCAGGGAACGAGCAGTTCTTC.

This clonotype was counted at least ten times. DNA of the CDR3: TGCAGTGCCCCCACCACAGGGGGCAATGAGCAGTTCTTC. This encodes CSAPTTGGNEQFF. This chain uses TRBV20-1 with TRBJ2-1; 8 nucleotides agree with TRBD1. The V gene end was trimmed by 6 bases and the J gene end by 6 bases; junction bases not matched to a gene: 7. Looked up from germline, CDR1 is DFQATT and CDR2 is SNEGSKA (reference sequence). There are 13 residues in the CDR3.

In its sample, this clonotype was seen many times. DNA for the CDR3: TGCGCCAGCAGCCCCCGGACGGGGAACACTGAAGCTTTCTTT. Translation gives CASSPRTGNTEAFF. The chain couples TRBV5-1 to TRBJ1-1; no clear D. Trimming took 4 bases from V and 1 from J, leaving 11 bases between them. Germline loops: CDR1 SGHRS, CDR2 YFSETQ. This CDR3 contains 14 residues. The full variable domain, its missing parts supplied by reference TRBV5-1 and TRBJ1-1, is KAGVTQTPRYLIKTRGQQVTLSCSPISGHRSVSWYQQTPGQGLQFLFEYFSETQRNKGNFPGRFSGRQFSNSRSEMNVSTLELGDSALYLCASSPRTGNTEAFFGQGTRLTVV.